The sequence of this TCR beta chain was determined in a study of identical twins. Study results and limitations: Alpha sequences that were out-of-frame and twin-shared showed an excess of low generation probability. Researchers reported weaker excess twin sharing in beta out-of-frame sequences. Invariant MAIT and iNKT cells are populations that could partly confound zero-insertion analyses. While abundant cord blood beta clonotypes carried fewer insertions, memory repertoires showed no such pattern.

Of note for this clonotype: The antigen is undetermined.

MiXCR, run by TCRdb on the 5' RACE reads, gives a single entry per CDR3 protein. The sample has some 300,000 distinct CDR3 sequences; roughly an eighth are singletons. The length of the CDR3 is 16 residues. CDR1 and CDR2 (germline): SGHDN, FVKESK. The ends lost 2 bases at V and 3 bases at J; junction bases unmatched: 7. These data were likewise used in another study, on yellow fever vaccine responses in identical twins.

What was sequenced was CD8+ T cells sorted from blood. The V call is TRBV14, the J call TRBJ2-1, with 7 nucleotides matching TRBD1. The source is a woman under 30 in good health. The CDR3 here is CASSQRRQGYYNEQFF. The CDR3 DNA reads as TGTGCCAGCAGCCAACGGAGACAGGGATACTACAATGAGCAGTTCTTC. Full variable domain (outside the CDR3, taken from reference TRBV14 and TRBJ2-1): EAGVTQFPSHSVIEKGQTVTLRCDPISGHDNLYWYRRVMGKEIKFLLHFVKESKQDESGMPNNRFLAERTGGTYSTLKVQPAELEDSGVYFCASSQRRQGYYNEQFFGPGTRLTVL.